This entry concerns a single T cell receptor (beta chain). These data belong to a study of T cell changes during pregnancy in multiple sclerosis. Clones were sequenced by immunoSEQ multiplex PCR, and TCRdb holds only the in-frame ones, with some missing. The sample records about 39,000 clones, 75% to 95% being singletons. Germline loops: CDR1 MDHEN, CDR2 SYDVKM. CDR3 length: 15 amino acids. The V end was cut by 3 bases, the J end by 4 bases, with 12 bases between. V gene TRBV28 combines with J gene TRBJ1-4; D is perhaps TRBD1 (5 bases). The sequence came from a female donor in good health, enrolled as a control in a pregnancy study. Sequenced here: CD4+ T cells from peripheral blood mononuclear cells, sampled in the third trimester of pregnancy. CDR3: CASSFGARSNEKLFF. The CDR3 DNA follows: TGTGCCAGCAGTTTTGGGGCCAGGAGTAATGAAAAACTGTTTTTT.